Shown below are 25 T cell receptor beta chains from a single sample sequenced in a study of OX40 agonist ivuxolimab in advanced cancers. Sequencing was performed with immunoSEQ multiplex PCR; in TCRdb, only in-frame clones are kept and a portion is missing. Of about 46,000 clones in the sample, about 79% were seen once. The starting material was CD4+ or CD8+ T cells sorted from blood, obtained in a trial of the OX40 agonist ivuxolimab. These receptors were taken from an adult with an advanced solid tumor such as melanoma, head and neck, liver or kidney cancer.

CDR3 loop: CASSPLGTPGNTIYF. The CDR3 DNA reads TGTGCCAGCAGCCCCCTCGGGACGCCTGGAAACACCATATATTTT. The chain is built from TRBV14 and TRBJ1-3, with a weak D call TRBD1 (5 bases). Germline CDR1 and CDR2: SGHDN and FVKESK. The length of the CDR3 is 15 residues. The ends were cut back, 4 bases at V and 2 bases at J, with 12 bases in the middle.

The J gene is TRBJ2-5, the V gene TRBV30, with D unresolved. Germline V gene sequence: CDR1 GTSNPN, CDR2 SVGIG (reference sequence). Trimming took 0 bases from V and 5 from J, leaving 10 bases between them. This CDR3 spans 13 amino acids. CDR3 sequence reads: CAWSVQPQETQYF. The CDR3 DNA reads as TGTGCCTGGAGTGTCCAGCCTCAGGAGACCCAGTACTTC.

This clone was seen just once. This rearrangement joins TRBV7-6 to TRBJ1-3; TRBD1 aligns across 11 bases. There are 17 residues in the CDR3. V dropped 5 bases and J dropped 4; count of bases not matched to a gene: 10. Germline V gives CDR1 SGHVS, CDR2 FNYEAQ. DNA of the CDR3: TGTGCCAGCAGCCCCCGGACAGGGGGCGTCTCAGGAAACACCATATATTTT. This translates into CASSPRTGGVSGNTIYF.

V gene TRBV15 combines with J gene TRBJ2-2, with unresolved D. CDR3 size: 13 residues. Germline V gene data show CDR1 as LNHNV and CDR2 as YYDKDF (reference sequence). The ends were cut back, 0 bases at V and 6 bases at J, with 5 bases in the middle. CDR3 coding DNA: TGTGCCACCAGCAGAGATCCCGCCGGGGAGCTGTTTTTT. Its translation: CATSRDPAGELFF. The whole variable domain, filled in from reference TRBV15 and TRBJ2-2, reads DAMVIQNPRYQVTQFGKPVTLSCSQTLNHNVMYWYQQKSSQAPKLLFHYYDKDFNNEADTPDNFQSRRPNTSFCFLDIRSPGLGDTAMYLCATSRDPAGELFFGEGSRLTVL.

This rearrangement joins TRBV6-5 to TRBJ1-1; D gene ambiguous. CDR1 is MNHEY, CDR2 SVGAGI, per germline. The CDR3 covers 12 residues. Trimming took off 6 bases at V and 2 bases at J, with 7 bases between the two ends. CDR3 sequence (DNA): TGTGCCAGCAGGGCAGGTAACACTGAAGCTTTCTTT. Amino acid sequence: CASRAGNTEAFF.

V gene TRBV2 combines with J gene TRBJ1-1; tentative D call: TRBD1 (6 bases). V was pared by 4 bases and J by 0 bases, with 12 bases between. Looked up from germline, CDR1 is SNHLY and CDR2 is FYNNEI. The length of the CDR3 is 15 residues. The CDR3 region has the DNA TGTGCCAGCAGTGCCGTGGGGGGGCTGAACACTGAAGCTTTCTTT. Encoded protein: CASSAVGGLNTEAFF.

This clone was found a few times. The V call is TRBV18, the J call TRBJ2-7; TRBD2 matches at 13 bases. Germline V gene data show CDR1 as KGHSH and CDR2 as LQKENI. This CDR3 has 14 residues. V was clipped by 5 bases and J by 6 bases; unmatched bases: 4. In nucleotides, the CDR3 is TGTGCCAGCTCAGCTTGGACTAGCGGGGGCGAGCAGTACTTC. Encoded protein: CASSAWTSGGEQYF.

V gene TRBV5-1 combines with J gene TRBJ1-1, with a weak D call TRBD1 (5 bases). This CDR3 spans 15 amino acids. V lost 0 bases and J lost 5, with 14 bases in between. Germline lookup yields CDR1 SGHRS and CDR2 YFSETQ. CDR3 sequence reads: CASSLDSGGGTEAFF. The CDR3 coding sequence is TGCGCCAGCAGCTTGGATAGTGGGGGAGGGACTGAAGCTTTCTTT.

This chain uses TRBV6-1 with TRBJ1-1; D remains ambiguous. V dropped 1 base and J dropped 5 bases, with 11 bases sitting between them. Germline CDR1 and CDR2: MNHNS and SASEGT. The CDR3 runs 14 residues. Here the CDR3 DNA reads TGTGCCAGCAGTGAAGTCGACGAAGCTACTGAAGCTTTCTTT. This translates into CASSEVDEATEAFF.

The table lists this clone with a count of one. The chain employs TRBV6-6 and TRBJ2-1; the D is unclear. CDR3 length equals 15 residues. Germline CDR1 reads MNHNY; CDR2 reads SVGAGI (reference sequence). The V gene lost 2 bases and the J gene lost 2 bases, with 10 bases spanning the gap. CDR3 sequence reads: CASSYPVGTYNEQFF. The CDR3 DNA reads TGTGCCAGCAGTTACCCGGTGGGAACCTACAATGAGCAGTTCTTC.

The sample holds one count of this clone. The junction does not match germline at one end; this may be a read error. This rearrangement joins TRBV7-9 to TRBJ2-1; D possibly corresponds to TRBD2 (7 bases). The CDR3 consists of 13 residues. CDR1 is SEHNR, CDR2 FQNEAQ, per germline (reference sequence). The CDR3 bases are TGTGCCAGCAGCCCCAACGGTGGGAGGGGGGGCCTCTTC. Its protein is CASSPNGGRGGLF.

This sequence joins TRBV29-1 and TRBJ1-5, with D possibly TRBD1 on 6 matching bases. There are 14 residues in the CDR3. The V and J ends lost 4 bases and 6 bases respectively, with 16 bases between them. In germline, CDR1 is SQVTM, CDR2 ANQGSEA. The DNA of the CDR3 is TGCAGCGTTGCCTCCGGGACAAGGCGTCAGCCCCAGCATTTT. It translates to CSVASGTRRQPQHF.

The chain employs TRBV14 and TRBJ1-1; the D is unclear. The V end lost 0 bases, the J end lost 0 bases, and 11 bases lay between the germline ends. From germline, CDR1 is SGHDN and CDR2 FVKESK. The CDR3 totals 16 residues. This CDR3 is CASSQEKGRLNTEAFF. Written as DNA, the CDR3 is TGTGCCAGCAGCCAAGAAAAGGGCAGGCTGAACACTGAAGCTTTCTTT.

This chain's CDR3 is CASSHTGTPVEKLFF. In DNA form, the CDR3 reads TGCGCCAGCAGCCACACCGGGACACCGGTTGAAAAACTGTTTTTT. The genes are TRBV5-1 and TRBJ1-4; D possibly corresponds to TRBD1 (6 bases). Deletions cut 4 bases from V and 7 bases from J, with 17 bases between. Per germline, CDR1 SGHRS and CDR2 YFSETQ. CDR3 length equals 15 residues.

For the CDR3, the DNA is TGCGCCAGCAGCCACGGGACGGACGGCTATGGCTACACCTTC. It yields the protein CASSHGTDGYGYTF. The chain has TRBV5-1 and TRBJ1-2, with TRBD1 as a possible D gene (5 bases). There are 14 residues in the CDR3. In germline, CDR1 is SGHRS, CDR2 YFSETQ. The V end lost 4 bases, the J end lost 4 bases, and 14 bases lay between the germline ends.

This chain links TRBV5-5 with TRBJ2-7; D tentatively fits TRBD1 or TRBD2 (5 bases each). The CDR3 is made up of 15 amino acids. In germline, CDR1 is SGHKS, CDR2 YYEKEE (reference sequence). Trimming took 3 bases from V and 0 from J, leaving 13 bases between them. CDR3 loop: CASSSGTVSSYEQYF. CDR3 coding DNA: TGTGCCAGCAGCTCAGGGACGGTGAGCTCCTACGAGCAGTACTTC. The whole variable domain, remainder taken from reference TRBV5-5 and TRBJ2-7, is DAGVTQSPTHLIKTRGQQVTLRCSPISGHKSVSWYQQVLGQGPQFIFQYYEKEERGRGNFPDRFSARQFPNYSSELNVNALLLGDSALYLCASSSGTVSSYEQYFGPGTRLTVT.

The chain couples TRBV30 to TRBJ1-3; D gene ambiguous. V dropped 2 bases and J dropped 2 bases, with 10 bases sitting between them. CDR1 GTSNPN and CDR2 SVGIG come from the germline V gene (reference sequence). The CDR3 is 14 residues long. CDR3 region: CAWSNGPAGNTIYF. The CDR3 DNA reads TGTGCCTGGAGTAATGGGCCAGCTGGAAACACCATATATTTT.

This clone was detected only a few times. The V call is TRBV6-1, the J call TRBJ1-3; a possible D gene is TRBD1 (6 bases). CDR3 length: 15 residues. The ends were cut back, 4 bases at V and 0 bases at J, with 10 bases in the middle. Germline V lookup: CDR1 MNHNS, CDR2 SASEGT. CDR3 coding DNA: TGTGCCAGCAGTGCCCAGGGGAGCTCTGGAAACACCATATATTTT. Protein: CASSAQGSSGNTIYF.

This clone was counted a few times. The rearrangement joins TRBV5-4 to TRBJ2-7, with D perhaps matching TRBD1 (6 bases). CDR3 size: 14 residues. CDR1 SGHNT and CDR2 YYREEE come from the germline V gene (reference sequence). Trimming removed 4 bases from V and 1 base from J, with 12 bases in between. CDR3 protein: CASSPGTLSYEQYF. For the CDR3, the DNA is TGTGCCAGCAGCCCGGGGACACTTTCCTACGAGCAGTACTTC.

V usage is TRBV11-2 and J usage is TRBJ2-5, with D perhaps matching TRBD1 (6 bases). The germline V and J ends were trimmed by 3 bases and 3 bases, with 8 bases remaining between them. Germline loops: CDR1 SGHAT, CDR2 FQNNGV. CDR3 length equals 13 residues. The CDR3 region is CASSFGTKETQYF. For the CDR3, the DNA is TGTGCCAGCAGCTTCGGGACAAAAGAGACCCAGTACTTC.

V and J are TRBV6-1 and TRBJ1-3; D is possibly TRBD1 (5 bases). V lost 1 base and J 0 bases, leaving 13 bases between the germline ends. The CDR3 has 17 residues. In germline, CDR1 is MNHNS, CDR2 SASEGT. Here the CDR3 reads CASSEVGSGRSGNTIYF. The CDR3, as DNA: TGTGCCAGCAGTGAAGTTGGGTCGGGGCGCTCTGGAAACACCATATATTTT.

J is TRBJ1-5 and V is TRBV23-1; no definite D call. TRBV23-1 is assigned to the ORF class and has an uncertain function. Between the trimmed V and J ends, which lost 0 bases and 2 bases, there was a span of 14 bases. The CDR3 has 17 residues. CDR3 sequence: CASSQSAPKAGNQPQHF. CDR3 DNA: TGCGCCAGCAGTCAATCGGCACCTAAGGCGGGCAATCAGCCCCAGCATTTT.

The chain recombines TRBV5-1 with TRBJ2-3, with 7 bases fitting TRBD2. Germline assignment: CDR1 SGHRS and CDR2 YFSETQ. The CDR3 sequence is 14 residues long. Unmatched junction bases numbered 5, after V lost 4 bases and J lost 3 bases. The CDR3 nucleotides are TGCGCCAGCAGCCCTCAGCGGGATACAGATACGCAGTATTTT. This encodes CASSPQRDTDTQYF.

Turning to this clone: The junction shows a germline mismatch at one end, possibly a read error. The chain has TRBV18 and TRBJ1-5; 9 nucleotides match TRBD1. Germline V gene sequence: CDR1 KGHSH, CDR2 LQKENI. This CDR3 comprises 12 residues. CDR3 amino acids: CASSEQGANQYF. In nucleotides, the CDR3 is TGTGCCAGCTCTGAACAGGGGGCCAACCAGTACTTT.

V and J are TRBV19 and TRBJ2-2; D is perhaps TRBD1 (5 bases). V lost 4 bases, J lost 5 bases, and 8 bases lay in between. Germline V CDR1 and CDR2: LNHDA, SQIVND (reference sequence). CDR3 length: 13 residues. The CDR3 protein is CASSKGLTGELFF. CDR3 bases: TGTGCCAGTAGTAAGGGGTTAACCGGGGAGCTGTTTTTT.